Listed here are 20 T cell receptor beta chains from one sample, sequenced in a study of shared clonotypes between healthy human individuals. Naive-designated CD8 cells lacked CD45RO, were positively enriched for CCR7, and omitted terminally differentiated effector memory CD45RA+ cells. Only in-frame clones appear in the TCRdb table, and some are missing; sequencing was by immunoSEQ multiplex PCR. The table records roughly 2,000,000 clones, just over 90% of them present only once. Sequenced material: naive CD8+ T cells from PBMCs. All receptors derive from a man aged 18 to 30 in good health. Some clones in this sample may be carry-over from other donors' samples.

This clone was seen once. CDR3 in amino acids: CASSLSPGRSPQHF. CDR3 nucleotides: TGTGCCAGCAGCTTGAGTCCGGGACGGAGTCCCCAGCATTTT. The chain combines TRBV5-6 with TRBJ1-5; D is perhaps TRBD1 (5 bases). Germline V gene sequence: CDR1 SGHDT, CDR2 YYEEEE. V was shortened by 1 base and J by 10 bases, with 15 bases between the two germline ends. The CDR3 consists of 14 residues.

A note on this clone: This sample includes further DNA sequences coding for the same CDR3. This chain joins TRBV29-1 and TRBJ1-2; D is undetermined. With 4 bases removed from V and 0 bases from J, the gap between germline ends came to 6 bases. Germline V lookup: CDR1 SQVTM, CDR2 ANQGSEA. This CDR3 contains 12 residues. The CDR3, as DNA: TGCAGCGTTGTAGGTTCTAACTATGGCTACACCTTC. Its protein is CSVVGSNYGYTF. The full variable domain, in which reference TRBV29-1 and TRBJ1-2 provide the parts outside the CDR3, is SAVISQKPSRDICQRGTSLTIQCQVDSQVTMMFWYRQQPGQSLTLIATANQGSEATYESGFVIDKFPISRPNLTFSTLTVSNMSPEDSSIYLCSVVGSNYGYTFGSGTRLTVV.

This clone showed up just a few times. The CDR3 here is CASSLHAGQGLTEAFF. DNA for the CDR3: TGCGCCAGCAGCTTGCATGCAGGACAGGGTTTGACTGAAGCTTTCTTT. This chain uses TRBV5-1 with TRBJ1-1; 8 bases are shared with TRBD1. V gave up 1 base and J gave up 5 bases; unmatched junction bases: 10. Germline CDR1 reads SGHRS; CDR2 reads YFSETQ. This CDR3 region has 16 residues.

As for this clone: Other DNA sequences of this sample code for an identical CDR3. The chain joins TRBV28 to TRBJ2-7, with D tentatively TRBD1 (6 bases). From germline, CDR1 is MDHEN and CDR2 SYDVKM. The CDR3 extends over 14 amino acids. V shed 1 base and J shed 2 bases, with 9 bases lying between them. In DNA form, the CDR3 reads TGTGCCAGCAGTTTATACGGGACAACCTACGAGCAGTACTTC. Protein: CASSLYGTTYEQYF.

The V gene is TRBV7-9, the J gene TRBJ2-1; perhaps D is TRBD1 or TRBD2 (5 bases each). CDR3 size: 14 residues. V lost 5 bases, J lost 5 bases, and 13 bases lay in between. Germline loops: CDR1 SEHNR, CDR2 FQNEAQ (reference sequence). The DNA for the CDR3 is TGTGCCAGCAGCACCGGGACGTCCGACAATGAGCAGTTCTTC. It yields the protein CASSTGTSDNEQFF.

The chain recombines TRBV27 with TRBJ1-5, with TRBD1 matching over 7 bases. With 6 bases clipped from V and 1 base from J, the junction kept 3 bases outside the gene matches. Germline V gene data show CDR1 as MNHEY and CDR2 as SMNVEV (reference sequence). The CDR3 covers 14 residues. The chain's CDR3 is CASRQGPSNQPQHF. The CDR3 bases are TGTGCCAGCAGACAGGGGCCCAGCAATCAGCCCCAGCATTTT.

The rearrangement links TRBV11-2 to TRBJ2-5, with 7 nucleotides matching TRBD2. The CDR3 runs 14 residues. Per the germline V gene, CDR1 is SGHAT and CDR2 is FQNNGV. After removal of 5 bases from V and 5 bases from J, the junction contained 8 bases not matched to a gene. The CDR3 coding sequence is TGTGCCAGCAGCCCCTTGGGGGGGGAGGAGACCCAGTACTTC. Translating it yields CASSPLGGEETQYF.

Note on this clone: Other DNA sequences of this sample code for an identical CDR3. The rearrangement links TRBV9 to TRBJ1-2; 9 nucleotides match TRBD1. J was trimmed by 2 bases and V by 2 bases; bases with no gene match: 1. CDR1 and CDR2 from the germline V gene are SGDLS and YYNGEE. The CDR3 is 14 residues long. The CDR3 DNA follows: TGTGCCAGCAGCGTGGGACAGGGAAACTATGGCTACACCTTC. This gives the protein CASSVGQGNYGYTF.

This clone has just one count. The rearrangement uses TRBV4-1 and TRBJ2-7; a possible D gene is TRBD1 (5 bases). The CDR3 is 16 residues long. Germline lookup yields CDR1 MGHRA and CDR2 YSYEKL. V was trimmed by 0 bases and J by 1 base, leaving 13 bases between them. CDR3 loop: CASSQDRPGKSYEQYF. Written as DNA, the CDR3 is TGCGCCAGCAGCCAAGATAGGCCAGGGAAGTCCTACGAGCAGTACTTC.

The chain carries TRBV10-1 and TRBJ2-5; D might be TRBD2 (6 bases). This CDR3 is 15 amino acids long. CDR1 is WNHNN and CDR2 is SYGVQD in the germline V gene (reference sequence). Between the trimmed V and J ends, which lost 4 bases and 3 bases, there was a span of 15 bases. CDR3 region: CASSGRGLPEETQYF. For the CDR3, the DNA is TGCGCCAGCAGTGGGCGGGGCCTTCCTGAAGAGACCCAGTACTTC.

The rearrangement uses TRBV9 and TRBJ2-7; either TRBD1 or TRBD2 may supply D (6 bases each). CDR3 length: 13 amino acids. Germline assignment: CDR1 SGDLS and CDR2 YYNGEE. Trimming took off 2 bases at V and 5 bases at J, with 11 bases between the two ends. The CDR3 reads CASSVKGGHEQYF. CDR3 DNA sequence: TGTGCCAGCAGCGTGAAGGGGGGCCACGAGCAGTACTTC.

This clone was observed once. The chain has TRBV5-1 and TRBJ2-1; TRBD2 matches at 9 bases. The germline V gene encodes CDR1 SGHRS and CDR2 YFSETQ. J gave up 6 bases and V 4 bases, and 11 bases lay outside the gene matches. The CDR3 totals 16 residues. The CDR3 coding sequence is TGCGCCAGCAGCCCACTTGGCGGGAGGGCCGGCAATGAGCAGTTCTTC. Its protein product is CASSPLGGRAGNEQFF.

The chain carries TRBV6-1 and TRBJ2-7; D assignment may be TRBD1 or TRBD2 (5 bases each). Trimming stripped 7 bases from V and 5 bases from J, with 12 bases between. The V gene's germline CDR1 is MNHNS and CDR2 SASEGT. The CDR3 contains 12 residues. The DNA for the CDR3 is TGTGCCAGCACCCGAGGGGTCCACGAGCAGTACTTC. Translated, it gives CASTRGVHEQYF.

This rearrangement joins TRBV7-9 to TRBJ2-3; no clear D. CDR3 length: 17 residues. Germline CDR1 and CDR2: SEHNR and FQNEAQ (reference sequence). The ends were cut back, 1 base at V and 2 bases at J, with 16 bases in the middle. The CDR3 is CASSLGWRPLDTDTQYF. DNA of the CDR3: TGTGCCAGCAGCTTAGGGTGGCGGCCCCTAGACACAGATACGCAGTATTTT.

The chain couples TRBV10-2 to TRBJ1-5; 10 bases align to TRBD1. The V segment lost 4 bases and the J segment 7 bases; nucleotides outside the gene matches: 13. This CDR3 is built from 17 residues. CDR1 is WSHSY and CDR2 is SAAADI in the germline V gene. CDR3 sequence reads: CASSGQGATRGGQPQHF. The CDR3, as DNA: TGCGCCAGCAGTGGACAGGGGGCCACTCGCGGGGGGCAGCCCCAGCATTTT.

The V gene is TRBV27, the J gene TRBJ2-3; no firm D call. Trimming cost V 3 bases and J 6 bases, with 13 bases left between them. CDR1 MNHEY and CDR2 SMNVEV come from the germline V gene (reference sequence). The CDR3 contains 14 residues. The CDR3 nucleotides are TGTGCCAGCAGTTTCAGTACCTTTCGGGATACGCAGTATTTT. Protein sequence: CASSFSTFRDTQYF.

The rearrangement joins TRBV10-2 to TRBJ2-7, with 8 nucleotides matching TRBD1. Losses at the gene ends were 8 bases for V and 0 bases for J; bases not matched to a gene: 6. Germline V CDR1 and CDR2: WSHSY, SAAADI. The CDR3 totals 14 residues. The CDR3 DNA is TGCGCCAGCTGCAGGGGACAGGCCTCCTACGAGCAGTACTTC. Its translation is CASCRGQASYEQYF.

V and J are TRBV29-1 and TRBJ2-3; D gene unclear. Per germline, CDR1 SQVTM and CDR2 ANQGSEA. Deletions cut 3 bases from V and 5 bases from J, with 15 bases between. This CDR3 is built from 14 residues. The CDR3 DNA reads TGCAGCGTTGAGGACCTTAGGTTGGTAGATACGCAGTATTTT. The encoded protein is CSVEDLRLVDTQYF.

The chain is built from TRBV19 and TRBJ1-3; D gene uncertain. V lost 9 bases and J 0 bases, leaving 12 bases between the germline ends. Germline values: CDR1 LNHDA, CDR2 SQIVND (reference sequence). CDR3 length: 14 amino acids. This CDR3 reads CARTRRISGNTIYF. In DNA form, the CDR3 reads TGTGCCAGGACAAGGCGTATCTCTGGAAACACCATATATTTT.

The chain carries TRBV7-9 and TRBJ2-5, with D possibly TRBD2 on 5 matching bases. CDR1 and CDR2 from the germline V gene are SEHNR and FQNEAQ (reference sequence). V lost 2 bases, J lost 1 base, and 14 bases lay in between. This CDR3 has 16 amino acids. CDR3 in amino acids: CASSLRSGLLQETQYF. The DNA of the CDR3 is TGTGCCAGCAGCTTACGGAGCGGACTCCTCCAAGAGACCCAGTACTTC.